Shown below are 28 T cell receptor beta chains from a single sample sequenced in a study of cytomegalovirus exposure and HLA in healthy donors. PCR involved 60 Vbeta and 13 Jbeta primers. Here immunoSEQ multiplex PCR was the method, and the copy in TCRdb shows in-frame clones only, minus some. This sample yields some 150,000 clones, of which more than 65% are seen a single time; approximately 5.7% belongs to the top ten. The sequenced sample consisted of PBMCs. The receptors were gathered from a young man in good health and CMV-seropositive.

This clone was recorded only once. The chain is built from TRBV30 and TRBJ2-4; 9 positions match TRBD2. The CDR3 is made up of 16 amino acids. After removal of 1 base from V and 3 bases from J, the junction contained 7 bases not matched to a gene. The germline V gene encodes CDR1 GTSNPN and CDR2 SVGIG (reference sequence). The CDR3 sequence is CAWSARRTSDKNIQYF. The CDR3 bases are TGTGCCTGGAGTGCAAGACGGACTAGCGACAAAAACATTCAGTACTTC.

This clone was recorded a few times. Other DNA sequences in this specimen translate into the identical CDR3. The CDR3 is CASSAGGTGELFF. CDR3 DNA sequence: TGTGCCAGCAGCGCAGGGGGCACCGGGGAGCTGTTTTTT. V and J are TRBV28 and TRBJ2-2; 7 bases fit TRBD1. V lost 6 bases to trimming and J lost 4 bases; unmatched junction nucleotides: 2. CDR3 length equals 13 residues. Germline V gene sequence: CDR1 MDHEN, CDR2 SYDVKM.

The CDR3 loop is CASSQAGSSYNEQFF. The CDR3 nucleotides read TGCGCCAGCAGCCAAGCGGGGAGCTCCTACAATGAGCAGTTCTTC. The chain is built from TRBV4-3 and TRBJ2-1, with D perhaps matching TRBD2 (5 bases). This CDR3 has 15 amino acids. Trimming shortened V by 1 base and J by 0 bases, and 7 bases separated the two germline ends. Germline CDR1 and CDR2: LGHNA and YSLEER.

This clone showed up just a few times. In DNA form, the CDR3 reads TGTGCCAGCAGACTGAACACCGGGGAGCTGTTTTTT. Amino acid sequence: CASRLNTGELFF. The V call is TRBV6-5, the J call TRBJ2-2, with unresolved D. The V and J ends lost 6 bases and 1 base respectively, with 3 bases between them. The CDR3 is 12 residues long. Germline V CDR1 and CDR2: MNHEY, SVGAGI.

V usage is TRBV27 and J usage is TRBJ2-3; TRBD1 might be the D (6 bases). The CDR3 covers 16 residues. V was pared by 5 bases and J by 4 bases, with 19 bases between. Germline CDR1 is MNHEY and CDR2 is SMNVEV (reference sequence). CDR3 nucleotide sequence: TGTGCCAGCAGTCGGACAGAGCCTCTCTTCCCAGATACGCAGTATTTT. Translating gives CASSRTEPLFPDTQYF.

This rearrangement joins TRBV4-3 to TRBJ2-1; TRBD2 agrees at 7 bases. Germline CDR1 reads LGHNA; CDR2 reads YSLEER. Trimming removed 0 bases from V and 2 bases from J; junction bases left unmatched: 4. This CDR3 is 16 amino acids long. Written as DNA, the CDR3 is TGCGCCAGCAGCCAAGACCAGACTAGCACCTACAATGAGCAGTTCTTC. Residues: CASSQDQTSTYNEQFF.

This clone came up once. The chain has TRBV6-1 and TRBJ1-3; 8 positions agree with TRBD1. The length of the CDR3 is 15 residues. V lost 4 bases and J lost 4; bases outside the gene matches: 6. Germline V gene lookup returns CDR1 MNHNS and CDR2 SASEGT. Here the CDR3 DNA reads TGTGCCAGCAGTGCTCCGACAGGGGCCGGAAACACCATATATTTT. The encoded protein is CASSAPTGAGNTIYF.

This clone showed up just once. The chain carries TRBV27 and TRBJ2-7; 9 positions agree with TRBD1. After removal of 6 bases from V and 1 base from J, the junction contained 4 bases not matched to a gene. Germline CDR1 MNHEY, CDR2 SMNVEV (reference sequence). The length of the CDR3 is 14 residues. CDR3 in amino acids: CASSRDRDSYEQYF. Here the CDR3 DNA reads TGTGCCAGCAGCCGGGACAGGGATTCCTACGAGCAGTACTTC.

This sequence joins TRBV9 and TRBJ2-6; 7 bases agree with TRBD1. Germline lookup yields CDR1 SGDLS and CDR2 YYNGEE. The CDR3 runs to 18 residues. The CDR3 sequence: CSNPGQTPPTLGANVLTF. The CDR3 region has the DNA TGTTCCAACCCGGGACAGACCCCGCCGACTCTCGGGGCCAACGTCCTGACTTTC. Full variable domain (rest looked up from reference TRBV9 and TRBJ2-6): DSGVTQTPKHLITATGQRVTLRCSPRSGDLSVYWYQQSLDQGLQFLIQYYNGEERAKGNILERFSAQQFPDLHSELNLSSLELGDSALYFCSNPGQTPPTLGANVLTFGAGSRLTVL.

The rearrangement uses TRBV5-6 and TRBJ1-4; maybe TRBD1 (6 bases). Germline loops: CDR1 SGHDT, CDR2 YYEEEE. V gave up 1 base and J gave up 8 bases, with 21 bases separating them. This CDR3 spans 17 amino acids. The CDR3 here is CASSLRGSGGASEKLFF. The DNA of the CDR3 is TGTGCCAGCAGCTTGAGGGGATCGGGGGGCGCGTCAGAAAAACTGTTTTTT. The entire variable domain, with the rest obtained from reference TRBV5-6 and TRBJ1-4, is as follows: DAGVTQSPTHLIKTRGQQVTLRCSPKSGHDTVSWYQQALGQGPQFIFQYYEEEERQRGNFPDRFSGHQFPNYSSELNVNALLLGDSALYLCASSLRGSGGASEKLFFGSGTQLSVL.

The chain carries TRBV18 and TRBJ1-3; no definite D call. The germline V gene has CDR1 KGHSH and CDR2 LQKENI. This CDR3 comprises 15 residues. V was clipped by 6 bases and J by 2 bases, with 14 bases between them. The CDR3 spells CASSHQDKPGNTIYF. The CDR3 nucleotides read TGTGCCAGCTCGCATCAGGATAAACCTGGAAACACCATATATTTT.

The chain recombines TRBV7-2 with TRBJ2-1; 11 nucleotides match TRBD2. The germline CDR1 and CDR2 sequences are SGHTA and FQGNSA. The CDR3 covers 13 residues. J gave up 10 bases and V 5 bases, and 4 bases lay outside the gene matches. CDR3 sequence (DNA): TGTGCCAGCAGCACGACTAGCGGGGTCGAGCAGTTCTTC. Translation gives CASSTTSGVEQFF. The whole variable domain, remainder taken from reference TRBV7-2 and TRBJ2-1, is GAGVSQSPSNKVTEKGKDVELRCDPISGHTALYWYRQSLGQGLEFLIYFQGNSAPDKSGLPSDRFSAERTGGSVSTLTIQRTQQEDSAVYLCASSTTSGVEQFFGPGTRLTVL.

V is TRBV7-9 and J is TRBJ2-1; 7 bases match TRBD1. This CDR3 contains 16 residues. The V and J ends lost 4 bases and 8 bases, in that order; junction bases with no gene match: 14. Germline V gives CDR1 SEHNR, CDR2 FQNEAQ (reference sequence). CDR3 region: CASSSTTGMGLYEQFF. CDR3 nucleotide sequence: TGTGCCAGCAGCTCCACGACAGGGATGGGGCTCTATGAGCAGTTCTTC.

This rearrangement joins TRBV7-2 to TRBJ1-2, with 8 bases aligning to TRBD1. CDR3 length: 15 amino acids. Trimming at V came to 0 bases and at J to 4 bases, leaving 4 bases not matched to a gene. Germline lookup yields CDR1 SGHTA and CDR2 FQGNSA. CDR3 in amino acids: CASSLAGTGLYGYTF. The CDR3 coding sequence is TGTGCCAGCAGCTTAGCGGGGACAGGCCTCTATGGCTACACCTTC.

The gene calls are TRBV19 and TRBJ2-7, with a possible D match to TRBD2 (5 bases). The germline V gene has CDR1 LNHDA and CDR2 SQIVND (reference sequence). The CDR3 spans 14 residues. Trimming took off 10 bases at V and 0 bases at J, with 16 bases between the two ends. For the CDR3, the DNA is TGTGCCACCAGACCGGCTCGGGGCTCCTACGAGCAGTACTTC. It is translated as CATRPARGSYEQYF.

The gene calls are TRBV6-1 and TRBJ2-5; TRBD1 agrees at 9 bases. The CDR3 covers 13 residues. Germline V gives CDR1 MNHNS, CDR2 SASEGT. V was pared by 9 bases and J by 5 bases, with 7 bases of the junction left unmatched. As DNA, the CDR3 is TGTGCCAGTAGCCGGGACAGGGACGAGACCCAGTACTTC. This translates into CASSRDRDETQYF.

The chain links TRBV21-1 to TRBJ2-3; the tabulated D call, TRBD2, remains unverified against the DNA. TRBV21-1 is assigned pseudogene status. The CDR3 covers 18 residues. The CDR3 region is CASSLSRLAGGGADTQYF. The CDR3 nucleotides are TGTGCCAGCAGCCTTAGTCGACTAGCGGGAGGAGGGGCAGATACGCAGTATTTT.

Regarding this clone: At one boundary the junction diverges from the germline segment, which might be a read error. The chain has TRBV7-9 and TRBJ2-2, with D perhaps TRBD2 (5 bases). This CDR3 has 15 amino acids. Germline V lookup: CDR1 SEHNR, CDR2 FQNEAQ (reference sequence). CDR3 sequence reads: CSSSLRGSGTGELFF. The CDR3, as DNA: TGTTCCAGCAGCTTAAGAGGGAGTGGCACCGGGGAGCTGTTTTTT.

This chain joins TRBV6-6 and TRBJ1-1; D unresolved. This CDR3 region has 10 residues. V was pared by 6 bases and J by 7 bases, with 6 bases between. Germline CDR1 MNHNY, CDR2 SVGAGI (reference sequence). The CDR3 sequence is CASRESEAFF. CDR3 in DNA: TGTGCCAGCAGGGAGAGTGAAGCTTTCTTT.

The chain employs TRBV11-2 and TRBJ2-7, with 7 bases matching TRBD1. This CDR3 contains 14 residues. Germline V gene lookup returns CDR1 SGHAT and CDR2 FQNNGV. J lost 6 bases, V lost 3 bases, and 8 bases had no gene match. The CDR3 spells CASSFNRGDVEQYF. The CDR3 DNA reads TGTGCCAGCAGCTTTAACAGGGGCGACGTCGAGCAGTACTTC.

The CDR3 region has the DNA TGCGCCAGCACCCCCCACGGTGGACAGGGCTATGGCTACACCTTC. Protein product: CASTPHGGQGYGYTF. The rearrangement uses TRBV10-1 and TRBJ1-2; 8 nucleotides line up with TRBD1. CDR3 length equals 15 residues. V was pared by 7 bases and J by 4 bases, with 11 bases of the junction left unmatched. CDR1 and CDR2 from the germline V gene are WNHNN and SYGVQD (reference sequence).

This clone occurred once. V usage is TRBV30 and J usage is TRBJ2-5; the D is unclear. Per the germline V gene, CDR1 is GTSNPN and CDR2 is SVGIG (reference sequence). This CDR3 spans 13 amino acids. Trimming stripped 1 base from V and 4 bases from J, with 10 bases between. In nucleotides, the CDR3 is TGTGCCTGGAGTGATAGAGGTGGAGAGACCCAGTACTTC. Amino acid sequence: CAWSDRGGETQYF.

This chain links TRBV5-5 with TRBJ2-2; TRBD2 might be the D (6 bases). The V gene's germline CDR1 is SGHKS and CDR2 YYEKEE (reference sequence). Trimming shortened V by 2 bases and J by 4 bases, and 15 bases separated the two germline ends. The CDR3 is 16 residues long. This chain's CDR3 is CASSFGPSGGTGELFF. For the CDR3, the DNA is TGTGCCAGCAGCTTCGGACCCTCCGGGGGCACCGGGGAGCTGTTTTTT.

This rearrangement joins TRBV2 to TRBJ2-7; 9 bases match TRBD1. The germline V gene encodes CDR1 SNHLY and CDR2 FYNNEI. V lost 11 bases to trimming and J lost 0 bases; unmatched junction nucleotides: 11. The CDR3 is made up of 15 amino acids. CDR3 amino acids: CAGETGTGFSYEQYF. The DNA of the CDR3 is TGTGCCGGAGAGACCGGGACAGGGTTCTCCTACGAGCAGTACTTC.

The gene calls are TRBV6-6 and TRBJ2-7, with D possibly matching TRBD1 (6 bases). From germline, CDR1 is MNHNY and CDR2 SVGAGI (reference sequence). V gave up 4 bases and J gave up 1 base, with 14 bases separating them. The CDR3 has 15 amino acids. CDR3 loop: CASSFRGQGSYEQYF. CDR3 DNA sequence: TGTGCCAGCAGTTTCCGGGGCCAGGGGTCCTACGAGCAGTACTTC.

The chain is built from TRBV29-1 and TRBJ1-2; 9 bases match TRBD1. Germline loops: CDR1 SQVTM, CDR2 ANQGSEA. Unmatched junction bases numbered 9, after V lost 8 bases and J lost 8 bases. The CDR3 has 12 amino acids. The CDR3 loop is CSFRDRAYGYTF. The CDR3 DNA reads as TGCAGCTTCCGGGACAGGGCATACGGCTACACCTTC.

This clone was found a few times. This chain connects TRBV5-1 to TRBJ2-5; 7 bases agree with TRBD2. CDR1 is SGHRS, CDR2 YFSETQ, per germline. The CDR3 covers 15 residues. V was pared by 4 bases and J by 4 bases, with 10 bases of the junction left unmatched. CDR3 in amino acids: CASSPLGAGRETQYF. In DNA, the CDR3 is TGCGCCAGCAGCCCCCTAGGAGCGGGGCGAGAGACCCAGTACTTC.

The V and J genes are TRBV6-4 and TRBJ2-1; TRBD2 matches at 9 bases. The CDR3 loop spans 16 amino acids. The junction had 8 bases not matched to a gene; V was cut back by 4 bases and J by 4 bases. CDR1 and CDR2 from the germline V gene are MRHNA and SNTAGT. The CDR3 region has the DNA TGTGCCAGCAGTGGGGGTAGCGGGAGAGGATACAATGAGCAGTTCTTC. Its protein product is CASSGGSGRGYNEQFF.